The present T cell receptor beta chain was sequenced within a study of T cell responses to AZD1222 COVID-19 vaccine. Regarding the study as a whole: Among the donors, most were white British and more were female, and clonal diversity was possibly underestimated. Across the whole spike, CD4 TCRs peaked at regions 160-218 and 743-854.

Worth noting for this clone: The antigen is not known.

Trimming removed 0 bases from V and 2 bases from J, with 2 bases in between. Germline V lookup: CDR1 SGHDT, CDR2 YYEEEE. This CDR3 comprises 12 residues. Sequenced by immunoSEQ multiplex PCR; TCRdb stores in-frame clones only, minus some. The table has around 130,000 clones, around 84% seen once. The chain combines TRBV5-6 with TRBJ1-2; D is unclear. This clonotype originated in an adult in good health. The specimen comprised peripheral blood, sampled on day 0 of AZD1222 vaccination. The CDR3, as DNA: TGTGCCAGCAGCTTGGCCAACTATGGCTACACCTTC. Protein: CASSLANYGYTF.